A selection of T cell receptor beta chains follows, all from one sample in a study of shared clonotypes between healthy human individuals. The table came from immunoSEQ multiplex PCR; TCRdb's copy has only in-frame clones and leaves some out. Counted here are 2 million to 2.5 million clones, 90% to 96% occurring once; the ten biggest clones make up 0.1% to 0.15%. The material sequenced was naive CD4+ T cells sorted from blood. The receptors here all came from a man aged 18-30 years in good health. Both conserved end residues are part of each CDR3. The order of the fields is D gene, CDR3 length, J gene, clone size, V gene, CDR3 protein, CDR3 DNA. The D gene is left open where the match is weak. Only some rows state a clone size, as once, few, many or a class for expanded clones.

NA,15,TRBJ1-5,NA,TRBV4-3,CASSQQALPNQPQHF,TGCGCCAGCAGCCAGCAGGCCCTCCCCAATCAGCCCCAGCATTTT
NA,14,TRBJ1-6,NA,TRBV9,CASSPSQVGSPLHF,TGTGCCAGCAGCCCCTCCCAGGTTGGGTCACCCCTCCACTTT
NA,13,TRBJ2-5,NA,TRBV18,CASSPGLQETQYF,TGTGCCAGCTCCCCGGGCCTGCAAGAGACCCAGTACTTC
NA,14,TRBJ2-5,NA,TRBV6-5,CASSTPLLAETQYF,TGTGCCAGCAGTACGCCCCTCCTTGCAGAGACCCAGTACTTC
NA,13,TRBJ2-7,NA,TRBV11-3,CARNTTGRYEQYF,TGTGCCCGAAATACCACGGGGAGGTACGAGCAGTACTTC
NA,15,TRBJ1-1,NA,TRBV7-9,CASSSPQIWNTEAFF,TGTGCCAGCAGCTCCCCACAGATATGGAACACTGAAGCTTTCTTT
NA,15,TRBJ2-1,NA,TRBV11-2,CASSPEAMIPNEQFF,TGTGCCAGCAGCCCAGAGGCCATGATCCCCAATGAGCAGTTCTTC
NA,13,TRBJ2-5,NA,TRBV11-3,CASSPGVEETQYF,TGTGCCAGCAGCCCAGGGGTCGAAGAGACCCAGTACTTC
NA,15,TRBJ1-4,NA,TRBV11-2,CASSLTPGRNEKLFF,TGTGCCAGCAGCTTAACACCCGGACGGAATGAAAAACTGTTTTTT
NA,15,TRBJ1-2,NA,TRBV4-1,CASSHPGRANYGYTF,TGCGCCAGCAGCCATCCAGGACGGGCTAACTATGGCTACACCTTC
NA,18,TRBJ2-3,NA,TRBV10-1,CASSESYRLGVSTDTQYF,TGCGCCAGCAGTGAGTCGTACCGACTAGGGGTTAGCACAGATACGCAGTATTTT
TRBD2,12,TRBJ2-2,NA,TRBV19,CASSAGAGELFF,TGTGCCAGTAGCGCGGGGGCCGGGGAGCTGTTTTTT
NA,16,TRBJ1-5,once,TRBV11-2,CASSLDRGGLGQPQHF,TGTGCCAGCAGCTTAGATCGTGGGGGTTTGGGTCAGCCCCAGCATTTT